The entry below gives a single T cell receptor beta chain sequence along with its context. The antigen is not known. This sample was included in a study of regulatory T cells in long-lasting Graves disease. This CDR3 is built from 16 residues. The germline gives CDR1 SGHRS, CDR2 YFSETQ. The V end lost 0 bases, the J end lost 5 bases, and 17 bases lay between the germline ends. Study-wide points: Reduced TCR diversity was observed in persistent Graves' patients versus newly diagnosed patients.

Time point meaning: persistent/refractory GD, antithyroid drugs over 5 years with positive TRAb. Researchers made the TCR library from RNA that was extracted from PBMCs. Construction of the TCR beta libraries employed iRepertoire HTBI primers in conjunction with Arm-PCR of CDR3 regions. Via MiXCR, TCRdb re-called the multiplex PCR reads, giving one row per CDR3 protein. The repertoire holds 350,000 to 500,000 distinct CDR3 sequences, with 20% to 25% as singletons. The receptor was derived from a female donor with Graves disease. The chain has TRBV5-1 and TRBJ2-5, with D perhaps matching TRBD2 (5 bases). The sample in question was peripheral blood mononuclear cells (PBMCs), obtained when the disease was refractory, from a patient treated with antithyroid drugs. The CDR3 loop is CASSLEGGQGGETQYF. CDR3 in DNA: TGCGCCAGCAGCTTGGAAGGCGGCCAAGGCGGGGAGACCCAGTACTTC.